The 23 T cell receptor beta chains in this list originate from one sample, sequenced in a study of early T cells in non-severe SARS-CoV-2 infection (dated by TCRdb to the early 2020s). Libraries were prepared through 5' RACE. The data were produced on a NextSeq 500. TCRdb applied fastp at Q25 and MiXCR to the public reads, then kept only in-frame beta chains. Entries are consolidated by CDR3 protein sequence, retaining the most common genes and DNA. In this sample the table shows approximately 66,000 distinct CDR3 sequences, roughly 13% of which occur a single time. The ten largest account for over 4% of the sample. What was sequenced was whole blood. These receptors all stem from an adult who was a healthcare worker with PCR-confirmed SARS-CoV-2 infection or an uninfected control (not recorded which).

This chain links TRBV6-5 with TRBJ2-3; TRBD2 aligns across 7 bases. The CDR3 is 14 amino acids. The V gene's germline CDR1 is MNHEY and CDR2 SVGAGI. V was clipped by 6 bases and J by 1 base; unmatched bases: 4. The chain's CDR3 is CASRRGDGTDTQYF. CDR3 coding DNA: TGTGCCAGCAGACGGGGGGACGGCACAGATACGCAGTATTTT.

The chain joins TRBV5-1 to TRBJ2-1; TRBD2 matches 9 bases. The CDR3 runs to 20 residues. Losses at the gene ends were 1 base for V and 0 bases for J; bases not matched to a gene: 14. CDR1 SGHRS and CDR2 YFSETQ come from the germline V gene. The chain's CDR3 is CASSLYGRARAGGSYNEQFF. CDR3 in DNA: TGCGCCAGCAGCTTGTATGGCAGGGCAAGAGCGGGAGGCTCCTACAATGAGCAGTTCTTC.

The table lists this clonotype with many counts. The genes are TRBV3-1 and TRBJ1-1; D is ambiguous. Germline CDR1 reads LGHDT; CDR2 reads YNNKEL (reference sequence). There are 13 residues in the CDR3. Trimming stripped 1 base from V and 5 bases from J, with 8 bases between. CDR3 DNA: TGTGCCAGCAGCCAAGTGAGTAAGACTGAAGCTTTCTTT. Translated: CASSQVSKTEAFF.

This clonotype was detected only a few times. The V call is TRBV29-1, the J call TRBJ1-4, with D unresolved. CDR3 length equals 13 residues. Germline V lookup: CDR1 SQVTM, CDR2 ANQGSEA. The V gene lost 5 bases and the J gene lost 4 bases, with 11 bases spanning the gap. CDR3 sequence (DNA): TGCAGCGTTAGGCTGGGTTATAATGAAAAACTGTTTTTT. This gives the protein CSVRLGYNEKLFF.

The table lists this clonotype with many counts. V and J are TRBV20-1 and TRBJ2-5, with TRBD2 as a possible D gene (6 bases). The V end was cut by 3 bases, the J end by 1 base, with 15 bases between. The CDR3 spans 15 residues. The V gene's germline CDR1 is DFQATT and CDR2 SNEGSKA (reference sequence). The CDR3 region has the DNA TGCAGTGCTAGGGCGGGACTGGCCTTCCAAGAGACCCAGTACTTC. This gives the protein CSARAGLAFQETQYF.

This clonotype was counted only a few times. The V call is TRBV5-1, the J call TRBJ2-7; D tentatively fits TRBD1 or TRBD2 (5 bases each). Trimming left V 0 bases short and J 9 bases short, with 19 bases between. CDR1 SGHRS and CDR2 YFSETQ come from the germline V gene. The CDR3 contains 15 residues. The CDR3 DNA follows: TGCGCCAGCAGCTTGGAGATTGGGGGTTTGGCCGGGCAGTACTTC. Translation gives CASSLEIGGLAGQYF.

This chain connects TRBV18 to TRBJ2-1; 8 positions match TRBD2. Trimming took 8 bases from V and 10 from J; bases not matched to a gene: 16. There are 15 residues in the CDR3. In germline, CDR1 is KGHSH, CDR2 LQKENI. The CDR3 region is CASTPGLGSVGEQFF. CDR3 coding DNA: TGTGCCAGCACCCCGGGACTAGGGAGTGTTGGGGAGCAGTTCTTC.

The table lists this clonotype with many counts. This chain connects TRBV4-1 to TRBJ1-1; D unclear. There are 14 residues in the CDR3. Trimming stripped 0 bases from V and 6 bases from J, with 11 bases between. Germline lookup yields CDR1 MGHRA and CDR2 YSYEKL. The CDR3 spells CASSQEGMSPEAFF. CDR3 nucleotides: TGCGCCAGCAGCCAAGAGGGGATGAGTCCTGAAGCTTTCTTT.

This clonotype was seen more than once but under ten times. The chain carries TRBV5-1 and TRBJ2-2; TRBD2 matches at 9 bases. The germline V gene encodes CDR1 SGHRS and CDR2 YFSETQ. The ends lost 7 bases at V and 5 bases at J; junction bases unmatched: 9. CDR3 length equals 15 residues. The CDR3 loop is CASSASAGGTGELFF. CDR3 sequence (DNA): TGCGCCAGCTCAGCGTCCGCGGGAGGGACCGGGGAGCTGTTTTTT.

This clonotype came up a few times. This chain connects TRBV7-9 to TRBJ2-5; D not certain. Trimming took off 1 base at V and 2 bases at J, with 8 bases between the two ends. The germline CDR1 and CDR2 sequences are SEHNR and FQNEAQ (reference sequence). CDR3 length: 14 amino acids. The CDR3 sequence is CASSLVDGQETQYF. CDR3 coding DNA: TGTGCCAGCAGCTTAGTTGACGGGCAAGAGACCCAGTACTTC.

This clonotype was counted a few times. The chain carries TRBV3-1 and TRBJ2-7; TRBD1 agrees at 10 bases. CDR3 length equals 14 residues. Per germline, CDR1 LGHDT and CDR2 YNNKEL (reference sequence). Trimming at V came to 5 bases and at J to 3 bases, leaving 4 bases not matched to a gene. The CDR3 is CASSRRTGGYEQYF. CDR3 sequence (DNA): TGTGCCAGCAGCAGGAGGACAGGGGGCTACGAGCAGTACTTC.

This clonotype was counted many times. This chain uses TRBV19 with TRBJ2-5; the match to TRBD2 covers 12 bases. The CDR3 has 16 residues. With 5 bases clipped from V and 1 base from J, the junction kept 5 bases outside the gene matches. CDR1 is LNHDA, CDR2 SQIVND, per germline (reference sequence). CDR3 amino acids: CASSVRTSGTQETQYF. CDR3 nucleotide sequence: TGTGCCAGTAGTGTAAGGACTAGCGGGACCCAAGAGACCCAGTACTTC.

The J gene is TRBJ2-7, the V gene TRBV6-1, with TRBD1 matching 9 bases. The CDR3 has 16 residues. CDR1 and CDR2 from the germline V gene are MNHNS and SASEGT. J was trimmed by 3 bases and V by 6 bases; bases with no gene match: 12. The CDR3 sequence is CASRTLPSDRGYEQYF. In nucleotides, the CDR3 is TGTGCCAGCAGGACCCTCCCTTCGGACAGGGGCTACGAGCAGTACTTC.

This chain connects TRBV3-1 to TRBJ1-2; TRBD1 might be the D (6 bases). This CDR3 is built from 15 residues. The V end was cut by 5 bases, the J end by 3 bases, with 16 bases between. Germline V gene sequence: CDR1 LGHDT, CDR2 YNNKEL (reference sequence). CDR3 region: CASSSIAAGDYGYTF. CDR3 coding DNA: TGTGCCAGCAGCAGCATCGCTGCAGGGGACTATGGCTACACCTTC. The variable domain in full, with the rest retrieved from reference TRBV3-1 and TRBJ1-2, is DTAVSQTPKYLVTQMGNDKSIKCEQNLGHDTMYWYKQDSKKFLKIMFSYNNKELIINETVPNRFSPKSPDKAHLNLHINSLELGDSAVYFCASSSIAAGDYGYTFGSGTRLTVV.

The chain has TRBV7-9 and TRBJ2-5; D is unclear. Germline-derived CDR1 and CDR2 are SEHNR and FQNEAQ (reference sequence). Trimming left V 0 bases short and J 6 bases short, with 14 bases between. There are 15 residues in the CDR3. For the CDR3, the DNA is TGTGCCAGCAGCTTAGCACAGAATGGTGGGAAGACCCAGTACTTC. This codes for CASSLAQNGGKTQYF.

There are many counts of this clonotype. The chain employs TRBV7-3 and TRBJ1-1, with 11 nucleotides matching TRBD1. With 3 bases clipped from V and 5 bases from J, the junction kept 5 bases outside the gene matches. The CDR3 is made up of 15 amino acids. CDR1 is SGHTA and CDR2 is FQGTGA in the germline V gene. The DNA for the CDR3 is TGTGCCAGCAGCTTGGGGACAGGGGGGAAGACTGAAGCTTTCTTT. Translating it yields CASSLGTGGKTEAFF.

CDR3 DNA sequence: TGCGCCAGCAGCCCCCTGGCAGGGTCCCCTGAAGCTTTCTTT. It codes for CASSPLAGSPEAFF. V gene TRBV5-1 combines with J gene TRBJ1-1, with D tentatively TRBD1 (5 bases). The CDR3 length is 14 residues. V was shortened by 4 bases and J by 6 bases, with 16 bases between the two germline ends. CDR1 is SGHRS and CDR2 is YFSETQ in the germline V gene.

This rearrangement joins TRBV5-5 to TRBJ1-3; D uncertain. Germline V CDR1 and CDR2: SGHKS, YYEKEE (reference sequence). V lost 5 bases, J lost 0 bases, and 9 bases lay in between. This CDR3 comprises 14 residues. DNA of the CDR3: TGTGCCAGCAGGGGTGATTTCTCTGGAAACACCATATATTTT. It encodes CASRGDFSGNTIYF.

The table lists this clonotype with many counts. The rearrangement links TRBV29-1 to TRBJ2-7, with 10 nucleotides matching TRBD2. V dropped 4 bases and J dropped 2; count of bases not matched to a gene: 5. CDR1 and CDR2 (germline): SQVTM, ANQGSEA. This CDR3 has 14 residues. CDR3: CSVGRAGGTYEQYF. The CDR3 DNA reads TGCAGCGTTGGAAGAGCGGGGGGGACCTACGAGCAGTACTTC.

Ten or more counts support this clonotype. The chain couples TRBV11-3 to TRBJ2-7; D may be TRBD2 (6 bases). This CDR3 region has 16 residues. Germline CDR1 is SGHNT and CDR2 is YENEEA. The germline V and J ends were trimmed by 4 bases and 4 bases, with 20 bases remaining between them. The CDR3 loop is CASSSRGIGSLYEQYF. The CDR3 DNA is TGTGCCAGCAGCTCCCGAGGGATCGGGAGTCTTTACGAGCAGTACTTC. The complete variable domain, with remaining parts taken from reference TRBV11-3 and TRBJ2-7, reads EAGVVQSPRYKIIEKKQPVAFWCNPISGHNTLYWYLQNLGQGPELLIRYENEEAVDDSQLPKDRFSAERLKGVDSTLKIQPAELGDSAVYLCASSSRGIGSLYEQYFGPGTRLTVT.

This clonotype occurred many times. The chain combines TRBV6-2 or TRBV6-3 with TRBJ2-1, with D unclear. Between the trimmed V and J ends, which lost 1 base and 7 bases, there was a span of 5 bases. Germline V gene data show CDR1 as MNHEY and CDR2 as SVGEGT. CDR3 length equals 12 residues. CDR3 nucleotide sequence: TGTGCCAGCAGTTACTACAGTAATGAGCAGTTCTTC. Amino acids: CASSYYSNEQFF.

The V gene is TRBV29-1, the J gene TRBJ2-3, with TRBD1 matching 11 bases. CDR1 is SQVTM, CDR2 ANQGSEA, per germline. This CDR3 has 14 amino acids. J lost 3 bases, V lost 7 bases, and 6 bases had no gene match. CDR3 residues: CSAEDRGRTDTQYF. CDR3 in DNA: TGCAGCGCAGAGGACAGGGGGCGAACAGATACGCAGTATTTT.

The chain carries TRBV3-1 and TRBJ1-6; D may be TRBD1 (5 bases). V gave up 8 bases and J gave up 7 bases, with 12 bases separating them. CDR3 size: 13 residues. Per germline, CDR1 LGHDT and CDR2 YNNKEL (reference sequence). The CDR3 is CASAAGGNSPLHF. CDR3 in DNA: TGTGCCAGCGCGGCGGGGGGAAATTCACCCCTCCACTTT.